The clone carrying this T cell receptor (beta chain) has a count of ten or more. Its antigen remains unidentified. This specimen belongs to a study of spatial heterogeneity in lung cancer. About the study: There were, on average, more than nine raw-read appearances for each unique TCR and UMI combination. Study conclusions and caveats: There were more appearances of ubiquitous expanded tumor TCRs in blood at resection than at follow-up.

V was trimmed by 7 bases and J by 4 bases, leaving 13 bases between them. CDR3 size: 14 residues. CDR1 and CDR2 (germline): LNHDA, SQIVND (reference sequence). Time point: sample taken at primary tumor resection. Samples were obtained from approximately 72 donors, all untreated early-stage non-small cell lung cancer patients. Unsorted whole RNA samples from tumor, nontumor lung or frozen PBMC were sequenced. TCRdb reprocessed the 5' RACE reads via MiXCR and lists one record per CDR3 protein. This sample yields 48,000 or so distinct CDR3 sequences, of which less than 5.5% are seen a single time; approximately 12% belongs to the top ten.

The V gene is TRBV19, the J gene TRBJ2-2; D unclear. The source was PBMCs, collected at surgery. The clonotype originates from a male donor with early-stage non-small cell lung cancer. CDR3 residues: CASNSGGSTGELFF. In DNA, the CDR3 is TGTGCCAGTAATTCGGGCGGATCCACCGGGGAGCTGTTTTTT.